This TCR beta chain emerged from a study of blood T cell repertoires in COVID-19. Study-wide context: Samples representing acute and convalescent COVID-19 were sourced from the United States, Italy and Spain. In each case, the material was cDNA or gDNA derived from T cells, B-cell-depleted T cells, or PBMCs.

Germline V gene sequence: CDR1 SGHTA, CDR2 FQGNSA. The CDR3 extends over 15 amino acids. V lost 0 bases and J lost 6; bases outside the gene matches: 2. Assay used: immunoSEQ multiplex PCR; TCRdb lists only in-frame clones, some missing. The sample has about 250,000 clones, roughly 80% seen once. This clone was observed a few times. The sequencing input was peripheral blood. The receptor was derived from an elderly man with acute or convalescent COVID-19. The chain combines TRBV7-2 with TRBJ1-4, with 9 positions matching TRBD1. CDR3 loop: CASSLAGTGYEKLFF. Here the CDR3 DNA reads TGTGCCAGCAGCTTAGCCGGGACAGGGTATGAAAAACTGTTTTTT.